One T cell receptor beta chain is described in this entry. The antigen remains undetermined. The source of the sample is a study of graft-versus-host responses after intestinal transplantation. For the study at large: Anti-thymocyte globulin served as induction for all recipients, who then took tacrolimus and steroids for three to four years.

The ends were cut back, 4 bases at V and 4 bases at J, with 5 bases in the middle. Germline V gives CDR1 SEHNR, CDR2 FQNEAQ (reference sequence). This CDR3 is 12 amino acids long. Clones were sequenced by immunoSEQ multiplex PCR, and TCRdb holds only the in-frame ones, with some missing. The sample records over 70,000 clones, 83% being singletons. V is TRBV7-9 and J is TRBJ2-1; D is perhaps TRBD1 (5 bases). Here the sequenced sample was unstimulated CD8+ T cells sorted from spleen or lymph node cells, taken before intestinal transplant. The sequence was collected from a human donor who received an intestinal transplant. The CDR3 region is CASSSGYNEQFF. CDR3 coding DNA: TGTGCCAGCAGCTCAGGGTACAATGAGCAGTTCTTC.